The present T cell receptor (beta chain) was sequenced within a study of CD8+ T cells in alopecia areata. Treatment specified: oral pan-JAK inhibitor, 5-10 mg twice daily. Researchers gathered lesional scalp punch biopsies and peripheral blood from patients with alopecia areata. TCR sequencing used cDNA made by reverse transcription of extracted RNA. The table came from immunoSEQ multiplex PCR; TCRdb's copy has only in-frame clones and leaves some out. The table records around 270,000 clones, nearly 60% of them present only once. This CDR3 spans 15 amino acids. V lost 2 bases, J lost 5 bases, and 5 bases stayed unmatched. CDR1 SGHRS and CDR2 YFSETQ come from the germline V gene.

The starting material was CD4+ T cells sorted from blood, obtained at week 24, from a patient treated with tofacitinib. This receptor was identified in a human donor with alopecia areata. The chain couples TRBV5-1 to TRBJ2-2; TRBD2 matches 8 bases. The CDR3 loop reads CASSFGAGETGELFF. The CDR3 region has the DNA TGCGCCAGCAGCTTTGGAGCGGGGGAAACCGGGGAGCTGTTTTTT.